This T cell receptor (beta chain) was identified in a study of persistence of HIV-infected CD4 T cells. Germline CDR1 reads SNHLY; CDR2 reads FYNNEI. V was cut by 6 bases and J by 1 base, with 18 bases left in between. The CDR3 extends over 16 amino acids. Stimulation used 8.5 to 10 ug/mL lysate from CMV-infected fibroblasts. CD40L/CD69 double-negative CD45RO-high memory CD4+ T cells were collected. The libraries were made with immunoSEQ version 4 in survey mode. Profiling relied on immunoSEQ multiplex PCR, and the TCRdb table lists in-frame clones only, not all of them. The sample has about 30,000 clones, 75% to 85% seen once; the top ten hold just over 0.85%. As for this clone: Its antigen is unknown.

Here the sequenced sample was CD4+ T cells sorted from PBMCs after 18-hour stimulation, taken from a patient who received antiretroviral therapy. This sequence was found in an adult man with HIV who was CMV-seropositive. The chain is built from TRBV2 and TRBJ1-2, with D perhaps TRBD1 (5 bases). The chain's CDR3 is CASSLRAGGYNYGYTF. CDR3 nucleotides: TGTGCCAGCAGCCTCAGGGCAGGAGGTTATAACTATGGCTACACCTTC.